This T cell receptor (beta chain) originates from a study of CD8+CD57+ T cells in acquired aplastic anemia (dated by TCRdb to the late 2010s). General notes on the study: DNA extracted from sorted CD4+ and CD8+ cells had a mean of about 3.2 ug, with a range of roughly 0.17 to 27.4 ug. For healthy donor samples, the average read count was approximately 10 million for CD4+ cells and 11 million to 13 million for CD8+ cells.

Genomic DNA served as template for TCR beta VDJ combination and CDR3 sequence profiling. An Illumina HiSeq 2000 was the platform used for TCR repertoire sequencing. Per the source publication's procedure: TRBV/TRBJ rearrangement plots, CDR3 size and DJ length profiles, and Simpson's diversity index were used to evaluate the repertoires. The most abundant DNA sequence in the deep sequencing data was taken as the immunodominant clone. CDR3 amino acid sequences were checked for sharing across subjects and were also compared against the VDJdb database and published repertoires. TCRdb took the public reads, trimmed them with fastp at Q25, ran MiXCR for clone calling and kept in-frame beta chains. Rows with one shared CDR3 protein collapse into an entry with the most common genes and DNA. The V and J calls and clone size come from TCRdb's table, not from the authors' own analysis. The table for this sample lists 100,000 to 150,000 distinct CDR3 sequences; around two fifths of them were counted only once. The top ten hold 7.5% to 9.5% of the sample.

Including the terminal cysteine and phenylalanine, the CDR3 comprises 14 residues. Just CDR3 DNA is preserved here, 42 bases in frame from base 1. V and J lose 6 bases and 4 bases, and a span of 12 bases separates them. Per the germline V gene, SNHLY is the CDR1 and FYNNEI is the CDR2. In the study, sorted CD4+ and CD8+ blood T cells from patients with severe aplastic anemia and from healthy subjects underwent deep sequencing of TCR repertoires. Ficoll-Paque density gradient centrifugation was used to isolate peripheral blood mononuclear cells. Before DNA was extracted, CD4+ and CD8+ T cells were sorted using either FACS or magnetic beads. What the work shows at the level of the full study, not this receptor alone: Roughly 30 CD8+ CDR3 sequences were shared between patients and controls but appeared highly expressed in patients and within their immunodominant clones. No significant difference in CD8+ Simpson's diversity was found between patients and healthy controls (P=0.060).

Concerning this clonotype: Its antigen is unknown. No base quality information exists; no much larger clone differs at one position.

The receptor was derived from a human donor in good health, serving as a control. The specimen was sorted CD4+, CD8+, or CD8+CD57+ T cells (not recorded which) from PBMCs. The chain is made from TRBV2 and TRBJ2-2; 5 matching bases give a weak D call of TRBD1. The DNA sequence is TGTGCCAGCAGCGAATTTCAGGGCACCGGGGAGCTGTTTTTT. Its translation reads: CASSEFQGTGELFF.